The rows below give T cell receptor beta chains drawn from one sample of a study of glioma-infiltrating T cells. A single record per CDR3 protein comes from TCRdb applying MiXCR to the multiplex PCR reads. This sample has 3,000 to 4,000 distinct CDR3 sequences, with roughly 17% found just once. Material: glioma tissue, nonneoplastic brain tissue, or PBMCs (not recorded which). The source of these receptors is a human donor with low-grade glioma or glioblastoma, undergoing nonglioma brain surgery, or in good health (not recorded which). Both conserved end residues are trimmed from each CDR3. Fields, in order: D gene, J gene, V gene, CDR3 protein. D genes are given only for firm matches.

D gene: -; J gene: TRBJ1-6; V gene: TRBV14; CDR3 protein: ASSQFNEGYNSPLH
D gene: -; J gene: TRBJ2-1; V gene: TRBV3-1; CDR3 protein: ASSHLGNYNEQF
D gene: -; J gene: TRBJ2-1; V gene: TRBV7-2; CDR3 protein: ASSSDYNNEQF
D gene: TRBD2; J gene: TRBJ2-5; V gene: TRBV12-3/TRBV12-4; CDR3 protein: ASSLAKLAGGPRQETQY
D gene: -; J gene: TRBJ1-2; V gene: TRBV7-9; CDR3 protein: ASSLVPGDYGYT
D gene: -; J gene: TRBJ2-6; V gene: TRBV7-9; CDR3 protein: ASSPDGVTAGANVLT
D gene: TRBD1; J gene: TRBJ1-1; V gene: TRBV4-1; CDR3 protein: ASSSHRGRAEAF
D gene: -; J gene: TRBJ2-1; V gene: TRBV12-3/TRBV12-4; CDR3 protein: ASSLGTNEQF
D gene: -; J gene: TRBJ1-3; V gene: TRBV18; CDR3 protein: ASSPAGTSGGNTIY
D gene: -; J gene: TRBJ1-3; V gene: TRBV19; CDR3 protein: ASSIIPRHLSGNTIY
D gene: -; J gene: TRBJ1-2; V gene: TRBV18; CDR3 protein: ASSPRTASGYT
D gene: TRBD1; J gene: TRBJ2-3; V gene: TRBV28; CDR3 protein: ASSVGSGTGGRDTQY
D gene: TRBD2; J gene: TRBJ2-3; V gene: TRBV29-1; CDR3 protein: SAMGLADTQY
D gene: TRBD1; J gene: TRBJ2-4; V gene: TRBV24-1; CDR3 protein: ATSDARDRGLGNIQY
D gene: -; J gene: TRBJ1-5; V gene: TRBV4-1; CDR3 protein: ASSLLKAGSPQH
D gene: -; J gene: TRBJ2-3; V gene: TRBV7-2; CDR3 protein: ASSLGISTDTQY
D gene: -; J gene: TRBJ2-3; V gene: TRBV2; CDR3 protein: ASTAAAGFTDTQY
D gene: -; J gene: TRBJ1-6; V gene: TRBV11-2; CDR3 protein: ASSLRAGGSSYNSPLH
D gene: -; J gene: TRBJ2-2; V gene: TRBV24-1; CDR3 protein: ATSDLRVGEVNTGELF
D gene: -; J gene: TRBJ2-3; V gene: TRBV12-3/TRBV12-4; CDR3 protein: ASSDRQRTDKQY
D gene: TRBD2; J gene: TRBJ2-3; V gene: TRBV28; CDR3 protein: ASSFPGRESTDTQY
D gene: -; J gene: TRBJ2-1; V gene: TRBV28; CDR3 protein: AISPLDGLNEQF
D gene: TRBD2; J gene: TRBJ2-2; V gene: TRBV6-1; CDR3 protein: ASSRGLAVNTGELF
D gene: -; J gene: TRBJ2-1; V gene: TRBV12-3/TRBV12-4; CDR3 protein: ASSNTRDGPYNEQF
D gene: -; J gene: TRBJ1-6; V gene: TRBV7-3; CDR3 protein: ASSLTQGRVSPLH
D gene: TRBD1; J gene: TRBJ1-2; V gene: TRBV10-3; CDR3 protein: AISLGTGSSYT
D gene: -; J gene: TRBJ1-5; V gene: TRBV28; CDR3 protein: ASSPTKYNQPQH
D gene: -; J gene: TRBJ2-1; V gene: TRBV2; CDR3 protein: ASRDGIANYNEQF
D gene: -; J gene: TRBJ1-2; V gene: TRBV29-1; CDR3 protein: SVEVGGLAYGYT
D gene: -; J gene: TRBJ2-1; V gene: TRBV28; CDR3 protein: ASSFRPAIYNEQF
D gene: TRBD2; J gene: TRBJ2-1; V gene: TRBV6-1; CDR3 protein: ASSPGGASYNEQF
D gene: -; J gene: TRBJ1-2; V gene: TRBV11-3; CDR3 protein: ASSSLSGLYGYT
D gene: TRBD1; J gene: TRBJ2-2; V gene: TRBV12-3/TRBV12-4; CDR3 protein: ASRPGTGGHELNTGELF
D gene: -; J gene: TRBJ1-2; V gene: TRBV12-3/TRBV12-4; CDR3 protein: ASSLTGAPRGYT
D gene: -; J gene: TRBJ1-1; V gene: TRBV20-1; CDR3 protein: SARDERTLNTEAF
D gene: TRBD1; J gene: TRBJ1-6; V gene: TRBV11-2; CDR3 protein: ASTQRGQGDLPLH
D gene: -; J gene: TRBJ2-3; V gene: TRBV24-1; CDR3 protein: ATSDSRRREYTQY
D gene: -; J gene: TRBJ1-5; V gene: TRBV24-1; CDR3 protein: ATYKPNQPQH
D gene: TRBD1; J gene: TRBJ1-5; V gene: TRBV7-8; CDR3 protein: ASSLGGTGPFNQPQH
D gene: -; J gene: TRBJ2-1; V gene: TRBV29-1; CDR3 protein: SVATRLSYNEQF
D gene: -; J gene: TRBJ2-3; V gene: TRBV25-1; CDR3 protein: ASSGGWGTDTQY
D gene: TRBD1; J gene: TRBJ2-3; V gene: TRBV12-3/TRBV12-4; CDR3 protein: ASSKQGSTDTQY
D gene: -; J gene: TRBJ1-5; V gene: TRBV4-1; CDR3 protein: ASSEQGLRAAQH